This is a list of T cell receptor beta chains from one sample in a study of graft-versus-host responses after intestinal transplantation. Their antigens are not known. Profiling relied on immunoSEQ multiplex PCR, and the TCRdb table lists in-frame clones only, not all of them. The sample holds approximately 90,000 clones; 85% to 95% are singletons and the top ten take around 7.6%. The input for sequencing was unstimulated CD8+ T cells sorted from spleen or lymph node cells, taken before transplant. The receptors were gathered from a human donor who was the organ donor for an intestinal transplant. Both conserved end residues are part of each CDR3. Each record gives: V gene, J gene, CDR3 protein.

v_call: TRBV28
j_call: TRBJ1-5
cdr3_aa: CAARTLNQPQHF

v_call: TRBV7-9
j_call: TRBJ1-1
cdr3_aa: CASSLALNQAFF

v_call: TRBV19
j_call: TRBJ2-7
cdr3_aa: CASSITGGSYEQYF

v_call: TRBV5-1
j_call: TRBJ2-5
cdr3_aa: CASSAVGPRRETQYF

v_call: TRBV29-1
j_call: TRBJ1-3
cdr3_aa: CSVDPGGNTIYF

v_call: TRBV4-2
j_call: TRBJ2-2
cdr3_aa: CASSQGAFLTGGELFF

v_call: TRBV6-1
j_call: TRBJ1-1
cdr3_aa: CASTPGANTEAFF

v_call: TRBV5-6
j_call: TRBJ1-1
cdr3_aa: CASSLGQTNTEAFF

v_call: TRBV18
j_call: TRBJ2-1
cdr3_aa: CASSQGTSGGHNEQFF

v_call: TRBV11-2
j_call: TRBJ2-1
cdr3_aa: CASSSFLSDNEQFF

v_call: TRBV9
j_call: TRBJ1-3
cdr3_aa: CASSGSGGDTIYF

v_call: TRBV13
j_call: TRBJ2-1
cdr3_aa: CASSPSYEQFF

v_call: TRBV6-5
j_call: TRBJ1-1
cdr3_aa: CASSHRDVTGTEAFF

v_call: TRBV7-9
j_call: TRBJ2-1
cdr3_aa: CASSASSGQGDEQFF

v_call: TRBV20-1
j_call: TRBJ1-1
cdr3_aa: CSASWRNEAFF

v_call: TRBV19
j_call: TRBJ2-3
cdr3_aa: CASRQGAGDTQYF

v_call: TRBV25-1
j_call: TRBJ2-7
cdr3_aa: CASSALEVGRDEQYF

v_call: TRBV19
j_call: TRBJ2-1
cdr3_aa: CASSIGPSHYNEQFF

v_call: TRBV19
j_call: TRBJ2-7
cdr3_aa: CATQGTGGIYEQYF

v_call: TRBV18
j_call: TRBJ1-1
cdr3_aa: CASSPRLNTEAFF

v_call: TRBV7-6
j_call: TRBJ2-1
cdr3_aa: CASSLGGTSAYNEQFF

v_call: TRBV18
j_call: TRBJ2-1
cdr3_aa: CASSQPDQLVGEQFF

v_call: TRBV7-9
j_call: TRBJ1-2
cdr3_aa: CASSLVGTGGEGYTF

v_call: TRBV7-2
j_call: NA
cdr3_aa: CASSLYASRIAGDYEQYF

v_call: TRBV11-2
j_call: TRBJ1-1
cdr3_aa: CASSLARGGNTEAFF

v_call: TRBV6-6
j_call: TRBJ2-1
cdr3_aa: CASRRDITYNEQFF

v_call: TRBV2
j_call: TRBJ2-1
cdr3_aa: CASDRGSYNEQFF

v_call: TRBV6-5
j_call: TRBJ1-1
cdr3_aa: CASSYGTGTAFF

v_call: TRBV4-1
j_call: TRBJ1-2
cdr3_aa: CASGVDESYGYTF

v_call: TRBV5-1
j_call: TRBJ2-5
cdr3_aa: CASSLEGAHYPETQYF

v_call: TRBV19
j_call: TRBJ2-7
cdr3_aa: CASSGAVLTSYEQYF

v_call: TRBV27
j_call: TRBJ1-6
cdr3_aa: CASSLAGNPGNSPLHF

v_call: TRBV7-2
j_call: TRBJ1-1
cdr3_aa: CASTSLGGWNTEAFF

v_call: TRBV27
j_call: TRBJ1-1
cdr3_aa: CASSLGANTEAFF

v_call: TRBV5-4
j_call: NA
cdr3_aa: CASRPAGGLDYEQYF

v_call: TRBV9
j_call: TRBJ2-2
cdr3_aa: CASSVGTSSAGELFF

v_call: TRBV19
j_call: TRBJ2-1
cdr3_aa: CASSRGVYNEQFF

v_call: TRBV7-9
j_call: TRBJ1-3
cdr3_aa: CASSTPVSGNTIYF

v_call: TRBV5-6
j_call: TRBJ2-3
cdr3_aa: CASSSSMTGGLSTDTQYF

v_call: TRBV4-1
j_call: TRBJ2-7
cdr3_aa: CASSHPGTNDYEQYF

v_call: TRBV7-3
j_call: TRBJ1-5
cdr3_aa: CASSLSGSHQPQHF

v_call: TRBV6-4
j_call: TRBJ2-3
cdr3_aa: CASSDRAGGTDTQYF

v_call: TRBV4-1
j_call: TRBJ1-5
cdr3_aa: CASSQEITQLSQPQHF

v_call: TRBV29-1
j_call: TRBJ1-1
cdr3_aa: CSVEGMNTEAFF

v_call: TRBV5-1
j_call: TRBJ2-3
cdr3_aa: CASSLGDREVTDTQYF

v_call: TRBV7-9
j_call: TRBJ2-7
cdr3_aa: CASSSLLARTGGYEQYF

v_call: TRBV6-5
j_call: TRBJ2-3
cdr3_aa: CASGRPSTDTQYF

v_call: TRBV19
j_call: TRBJ1-3
cdr3_aa: CASSIGPGNTIYF

v_call: TRBV6-5
j_call: TRBJ2-1
cdr3_aa: CASSYSSLGANEQFF

v_call: TRBV27
j_call: TRBJ2-7
cdr3_aa: CASTLKGVGYEQYF

v_call: TRBV4-2
j_call: TRBJ1-1
cdr3_aa: CASSQAGSDTEAFF

v_call: TRBV4-1
j_call: TRBJ2-2
cdr3_aa: CASSHPGPGLAEANTGELFF

v_call: TRBV6-4
j_call: TRBJ1-4
cdr3_aa: CAGYPRDGDEKLFF

v_call: TRBV14
j_call: TRBJ1-1
cdr3_aa: CASSQGGGTAFF